The 7 T cell receptor beta chains listed next were all sequenced from one sample in a study of human CD8 memory T cell subsets. The authors made TCR beta libraries using UMI-labeled 5' RACE. Using the 5' RACE reads, TCRdb records one entry per CDR3 protein without DNA. The sample includes roughly 17,000 distinct CDR3 sequences. Sequenced material: CD8+ stem-like memory T cells (TSCM and TCM) sorted from PBMCs. Subset: stem-like memory CD8 T cells (TSTEM), CCR7+ PD-1- TIGIT-. The receptors stem from a human donor in good health.

V gene TRBV5-1 combines with J gene TRBJ2-1; absent DNA, TCRdb's TRBD2 call cannot be checked. The germline V gene encodes CDR1 SGHRS and CDR2 YFSETQ. The CDR3 length is 17 residues. The CDR3 loop reads CASSNRLAGGIYNEQFF.

This chain connects TRBV19 to TRBJ1-5. CDR1 LNHDA and CDR2 SQIVND come from the germline V gene (reference sequence). This CDR3 is 12 amino acids long. CDR3 sequence reads: CASSGWGQPQHF.

This clonotype ranks as medium-sized in terms of frequency. The V gene is TRBV3-1, the J gene TRBJ2-7. Germline CDR1 LGHDT, CDR2 YNNKEL (reference sequence). The CDR3 is made up of 12 amino acids. This chain's CDR3 is CASSHVAYEQYF.

V and J are TRBV30 and TRBJ2-7; TCRdb lists TRBD2, though no DNA is available to test this call. This CDR3 comprises 12 residues. Germline V CDR1 and CDR2: GTSNPN, SVGIG (reference sequence). CDR3 sequence: CAWSVQGHEQYF.

The chain combines TRBV19 with TRBJ2-5; TCRdb calls TRBD1, which cannot be checked without DNA. CDR3 length equals 15 residues. The V gene's germline CDR1 is LNHDA and CDR2 SQIVND (reference sequence). The CDR3 loop is CASSAPGTGVETQYF.

V usage is TRBV5-6 and J usage is TRBJ2-1. This CDR3 region has 11 residues. Germline V gives CDR1 SGHDT, CDR2 YYEEEE. CDR3 sequence: CASSWGGEQFF.

The genes are TRBV20-1 and TRBJ2-2. CDR1 and CDR2 from the germline V gene are DFQATT and SNEGSKA (reference sequence). The CDR3 is 13 residues long. CDR3: CSASISKAGELFF.